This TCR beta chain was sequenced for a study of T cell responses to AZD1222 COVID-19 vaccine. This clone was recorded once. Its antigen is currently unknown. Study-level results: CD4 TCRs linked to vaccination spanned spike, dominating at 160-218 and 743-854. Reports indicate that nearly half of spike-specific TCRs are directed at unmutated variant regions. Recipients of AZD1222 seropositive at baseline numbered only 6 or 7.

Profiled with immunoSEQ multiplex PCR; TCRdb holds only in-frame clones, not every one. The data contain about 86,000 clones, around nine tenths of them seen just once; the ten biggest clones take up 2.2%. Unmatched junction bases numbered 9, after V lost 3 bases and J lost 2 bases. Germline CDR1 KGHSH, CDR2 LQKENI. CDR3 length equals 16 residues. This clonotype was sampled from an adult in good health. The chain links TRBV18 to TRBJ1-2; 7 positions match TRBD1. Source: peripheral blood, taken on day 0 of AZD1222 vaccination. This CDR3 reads CASSPLGGGPNYGYTF. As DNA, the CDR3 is TGTGCCAGCTCACCTTTGGGAGGGGGCCCGAACTATGGCTACACCTTC.